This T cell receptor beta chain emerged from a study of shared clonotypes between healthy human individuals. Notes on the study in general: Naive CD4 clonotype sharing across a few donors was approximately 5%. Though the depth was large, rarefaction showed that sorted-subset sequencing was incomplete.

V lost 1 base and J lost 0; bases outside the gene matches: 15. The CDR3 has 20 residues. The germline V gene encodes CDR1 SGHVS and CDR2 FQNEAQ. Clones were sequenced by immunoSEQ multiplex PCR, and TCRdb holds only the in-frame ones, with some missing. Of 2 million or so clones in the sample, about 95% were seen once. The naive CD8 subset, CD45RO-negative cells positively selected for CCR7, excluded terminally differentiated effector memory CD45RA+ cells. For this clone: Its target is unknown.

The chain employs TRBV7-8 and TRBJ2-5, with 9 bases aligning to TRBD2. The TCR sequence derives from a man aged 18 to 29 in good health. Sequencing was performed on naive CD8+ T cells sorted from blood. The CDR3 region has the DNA TGTGCCAGCAGCTTAGAAGGGGGGACTAGCCCCGGAGGGTACCAAGAGACCCAGTACTTC. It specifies CASSLEGGTSPGGYQETQYF.